The 14 T cell receptor beta chains below all came from one sample that was sequenced in a study of T cell changes during pregnancy in multiple sclerosis. Sequenced by immunoSEQ multiplex PCR; TCRdb stores in-frame clones only, minus some. The top ten clones hold roughly 13% of a sample with 35,000 to 45,000 clones, roughly 90% of them seen once. Sequenced here: CD8+ T cells from peripheral blood mononuclear cells, sampled in the first trimester of pregnancy. The receptor source for this set is a female donor with multiple sclerosis, enrolled in a pregnancy study.

This clone was found a few times. V usage is TRBV11-3 and J usage is TRBJ2-2; 7 nucleotides agree with TRBD1. The CDR3 has 17 residues. Germline V gives CDR1 SGHNT, CDR2 YENEEA. Germline trimming cut 5 bases from V and 1 base from J; bases unmatched to any gene: 10. CDR3 sequence reads: CASSSRQGSVNTGELFF. In DNA, the CDR3 is TGTGCCAGCAGCAGTCGACAGGGAAGCGTGAACACCGGGGAGCTGTTTTTT.

The chain employs TRBV10-2 and TRBJ2-7; 12 nucleotides match TRBD2. V shed 4 bases, J shed 0 bases, and the junction held 4 bases outside the gene matches. CDR1 and CDR2 from the germline V gene are WSHSY and SAAADI. The CDR3 length is 16 residues. The CDR3 DNA is TGCGCCAGCAGTGTCCCTAGCGGGGGGGCCTCCTACGAGCAGTACTTC. Translated, it gives CASSVPSGGASYEQYF.

The rearrangement links TRBV5-6 to TRBJ2-7; no clear D gene. Deletions cut 4 bases from V and 7 bases from J, with 15 bases between. Looked up from germline, CDR1 is SGHDT and CDR2 is YYEEEE. CDR3 size: 13 residues. DNA of the CDR3: TGTGCCAGCAGCCTCGGGTCCGGTGGGGAGCAGTACTTC. Protein product: CASSLGSGGEQYF.

The rearrangement joins TRBV5-8 to TRBJ1-1; TRBD1 agrees at 9 bases. Germline-derived CDR1 and CDR2 are SGHTS and YDEGEE. The CDR3 covers 15 residues. Unmatched junction bases numbered 4, after V lost 1 base and J lost 3 bases. The CDR3 DNA follows: TGTGCCAGCAGCTTGACAGGGGGCGAGGACACTGAAGCTTTCTTT. This encodes CASSLTGGEDTEAFF.

The chain joins TRBV25-1 to TRBJ1-1; 7 bases are shared with TRBD1. With V trimmed by 0 bases and J by 8 bases, 9 bases remained unmatched. The CDR3 contains 15 residues. Looked up from germline, CDR1 is MGHDK and CDR2 is SYGVNS. The chain's CDR3 is CASSEYSGTDEEAFF. The CDR3 nucleotides are TGTGCCAGCAGTGAATATTCCGGGACAGACGAAGAAGCTTTCTTT. The variable domain in full, completed from reference TRBV25-1 and TRBJ1-1, reads EADIYQTPRYLVIGTGKKITLECSQTMGHDKMYWYQQDPGMELHLIHYSYGVNSTEKGDLSSESTVSRIRTEHFPLTLESARPSHTSQYLCASSEYSGTDEEAFFGQGTRLTVV.

In its sample, this clone was seen a few times. The chain is built from TRBV9 and TRBJ1-1; 7 nucleotides agree with TRBD1. Germline V lookup: CDR1 SGDLS, CDR2 YYNGEE. The J segment lost 4 bases and the V segment lost 3 bases, leaving 6 bases of the junction unmatched. The CDR3 is 14 residues long. This CDR3 is CASSASQGSTEAFF. The CDR3, as DNA: TGTGCCAGCAGCGCGTCACAGGGGAGCACTGAAGCTTTCTTT.

V gene TRBV9 combines with J gene TRBJ1-2, with 9 bases identical to TRBD1. This CDR3 has 15 residues. V lost 3 bases, J lost 4 bases, and 7 bases stayed unmatched. The germline CDR1 and CDR2 sequences are SGDLS and YYNGEE. The CDR3 sequence is CASSAGQGGAYGYTF. CDR3 sequence (DNA): TGTGCCAGCAGCGCGGGACAGGGCGGGGCCTATGGCTACACCTTC.

The V gene is TRBV5-8, the J gene TRBJ1-4; tentative D call: TRBD1 (6 bases). The CDR3 totals 14 residues. Deletions cut 2 bases from V and 4 bases from J, with 9 bases between. Germline lookup yields CDR1 SGHTS and CDR2 YDEGEE. The CDR3 DNA is TGTGCCAGCAGCTTCCAGGGGTTTAATGAAAAACTGTTTTTT. Its protein product is CASSFQGFNEKLFF.

CDR3 nucleotides: TGTGCCAGCAGTAGACCTTTGACAGGACCTAACTATGGCTACACCTTC. Amino acid sequence: CASSRPLTGPNYGYTF. The gene calls are TRBV9 and TRBJ1-2; weak D call: TRBD1 (6 bases). Between the trimmed V and J ends, which lost 5 bases and 0 bases, there was a span of 17 bases. Germline V lookup: CDR1 SGDLS, CDR2 YYNGEE. This CDR3 spans 16 amino acids.

This chain uses TRBV27 with TRBJ2-5; TRBD1 agrees at 10 bases. Germline V gene data show CDR1 as MNHEY and CDR2 as SMNVEV (reference sequence). Trimming cost V 6 bases and J 5 bases; bases outside gene matches: 12. This CDR3 contains 16 residues. The CDR3 nucleotides are TGTGCCAGCAGCATTTCCCGACAGGGGGCGGGGGAGACCCAGTACTTC. Its protein product is CASSISRQGAGETQYF.

The genes are TRBV11-2 and TRBJ2-7; D is unclear. The CDR3 covers 15 residues. Trimming shortened V by 1 base and J by 7 bases, and 17 bases separated the two germline ends. The germline gives CDR1 SGHAT, CDR2 FQNNGV. In nucleotides, the CDR3 is TGTGCCAGCAGCTTAGCTATTTCTAGTTCCGGTGAGCAGTACTTC. Its protein is CASSLAISSSGEQYF.

This sequence joins TRBV7-9 and TRBJ1-1; tentative D call: TRBD1 (5 bases). The CDR3 consists of 14 residues. Germline lookup yields CDR1 SEHNR and CDR2 FQNEAQ (reference sequence). Trimming took off 6 bases at V and 5 bases at J, with 16 bases between the two ends. The CDR3 sequence: CASSLTSGGTEAFF. CDR3 nucleotides: TGTGCCAGCAGTTTGACCTCCGGGGGGACTGAAGCTTTCTTT.

This clone was seen once. This chain connects TRBV4-1 to TRBJ2-2; D might be TRBD1 (5 bases). The CDR3 covers 15 residues. CDR1 is MGHRA, CDR2 YSYEKL, per germline. The V end lost 5 bases, the J end lost 4 bases, and 14 bases lay between the germline ends. The CDR3 here is CASSGLLGPTGELFF. The CDR3 DNA is TGCGCCAGCAGCGGGTTGCTGGGGCCCACCGGGGAGCTGTTTTTT.

The rearrangement uses TRBV5-6 and TRBJ2-7; TRBD2 matches at 8 bases. V trimming: 2 bases; J trimming: 5 bases; junction bases outside the gene matches: 3. The CDR3 runs 13 residues. Germline V CDR1 and CDR2: SGHDT, YYEEEE. CDR3 sequence (DNA): TGTGCCAGCAGCTTCGGGAGGGGGGACGAGCAGTACTTC. Translating gives CASSFGRGDEQYF.